Below, 28 T cell receptor beta chains from the same sample are listed, as sequenced in a study of tumor-infiltrating lymphocytes in primary liver carcinoma. The investigators made TCR beta cDNA from 400 to 500 ng total RNA, using a constant-region primer. TCR beta libraries came from three nested multiplex PCR rounds using slightly modified ARM-PCR. The opening two PCR rounds, about 11 cycles each, paired TRBV1-TRBV30 forward primers with a C-beta reverse primer. In TCRdb, the multiplex PCR reads were re-called with MiXCR into one record per CDR3 protein. The sample shows more than 70,000 distinct CDR3 sequences, over 60% of them seen only once. Taking roughly 20-32 mg of unsorted bulk tissue, the authors co-extracted RNA and DNA. The sequenced sample consisted of liver tumor tissue from sampling region 1. Subset defined: tumor region T1, superior pole. These receptors were taken from a man aged 35-49 years with primary liver carcinoma and hepatitis B virus infection.

Notes on this clonotype: One end of the junction fails to match germline, which may point to a read error. The rearrangement uses TRBV12-3 or TRBV12-4 and TRBJ2-7; D might be TRBD2 (5 bases). The CDR3 spans 14 residues. In nucleotides, the CDR3 is TGTGCCAGCAGTTATACGACGGGATCCTACGAGCAGTGCTTC. Protein: CASSYTTGSYEQCF.

In the case of this clonotype: Since the CDR3 does not end with the conserved phenylalanine or tryptophan, this likely comes from a read error. The genes are TRBV12-3 or TRBV12-4 and TRBJ2-1, with D uncertain. The CDR3 contains 13 residues. Here the CDR3 reads CVSSWETYNEQFY. In DNA, the CDR3 is TGTGTCAGCAGTTGGGAAACCTACAATGAACAGTTCTAC.

The rearrangement joins TRBV6-5 to TRBJ2-7, with 12 bases fitting TRBD2. CDR3 length equals 17 residues. The V and J ends lost 11 bases and 2 bases, in that order; junction bases with no gene match: 16. Germline V lookup: CDR1 MNHEY, CDR2 SVGAGI. DNA of the CDR3: TGTGCCGGTAGCCGCCATCCCTCTAGCGGGAGGGCCTACGAGCAGTACTTC. As protein: CAGSRHPSSGRAYEQYF.

On this clonotype: The conserved closing phenylalanine or tryptophan is absent in this CDR3, likely reflecting a read error. This chain links TRBV29-1 with TRBJ2-5, with 8 nucleotides matching TRBD1. CDR1 and CDR2 (germline): SQVTM, ANQGSEA. CDR3 size: 14 residues. J was trimmed by 5 bases and V by 0 bases; bases with no gene match: 5. In nucleotides, the CDR3 is TGCAGCGTTGAAGATTGGCAGGGGGCGGAGACCCAGTACCTC. Translation gives CSVEDWQGAETQYL.

This clonotype was detected many times. The genes are TRBV7-8 and TRBJ2-1, with TRBD2 matching 8 bases. V gave up 5 bases and J gave up 8 bases; unmatched junction bases: 11. CDR3 length: 15 amino acids. Germline lookup yields CDR1 SGHVS and CDR2 FQNEAQ. The CDR3 nucleotides read TGTGCCAGCAGCAGAAGGGGACTAGACGATCATGAGCAGTTCTTC. Its translation: CASSRRGLDDHEQFF.

With regard to this clonotype: At one of its ends the junction is not consistent with the germline gene, which may arise from a read error. The CDR3 DNA is TGTACCATCAGCCCTGCCCGGACTAGCGGGAAGGTTTCCCGGGAGCTGTTTTTT. The encoded protein is CTISPARTSGKVSRELFF. The genes are TRBV10-3 and TRBJ2-2; 12 bases are shared with TRBD2. From germline, CDR1 is ENHRY and CDR2 SYGVKD. The CDR3 consists of 18 residues.

The CDR3 sequence is CSDGKDTWSEQYF. CDR3 DNA sequence: TGCAGCGATGGAAAGGACACCTGGTCCGAACAGTACTTC. This chain uses TRBV29-1 with TRBJ2-7, with D tentatively TRBD1 (5 bases). Trimming pared 7 bases from V and 10 bases from J, leaving 23 bases between. In germline, CDR1 is SQVTM, CDR2 ANQGSEA. The CDR3 consists of 13 residues.

In regard to this clonotype: The CDR3 carries no conserved terminal phenylalanine or tryptophan, so it likely arises from a read error. This chain links TRBV6-1 with TRBJ2-1; TRBD1 matches 8 bases. The CDR3 is made up of 14 amino acids. The germline CDR1 and CDR2 sequences are MNHNS and SASEGT. CDR3 in DNA: TGTGCAAGCAGTGAATGGCAGGGGGCGGATGACCAGTTCATC. Translation: CASSEWQGADDQFI.

Note on this clonotype: Given the absence of the conserved phenylalanine or tryptophan at the CDR3 end, a read error is likely. It is unclear where the CDR3 begins or ends on the DNA, so no DNA is shown, and the CDR3 is as TCRdb lists it. The chain has TRBV11-2 and TRBJ2-7; the table names TRBD1, a call not compared with the DNA. The CDR3 numbers 15 amino acids, ends counted. CDR1 is SGHAT and CDR2 is FQNNGV in the germline V gene. The CDR3 sequence: CASSARDRGLYEWYL.

This clonotype has ten or more counts. The chain carries TRBV29-1 and TRBJ2-7; the match to TRBD2 covers 7 bases. The CDR3 is 18 amino acids. J lost 5 bases, V lost 2 bases, and 21 bases had no gene match. Germline V CDR1 and CDR2: SQVTM, ANQGSEA. CDR3 sequence reads: CSVESRGRITGVEDEQYF. The CDR3 nucleotides are TGCAGCGTTGAAAGTCGCGGGAGAATTACCGGCGTGGAGGACGAGCAGTACTTC.

Concerning this clonotype: The germline gene is not matched at one end of the junction; a read error may be the cause. This chain connects TRBV11-1 to TRBJ2-1; TRBD2 might be the D (6 bases). The V gene's germline CDR1 is SGHAT and CDR2 FQDESV (reference sequence). The CDR3 is 14 amino acids. Written as DNA, the CDR3 is TGTGCCGGCAGCTCTAGCGAGAGCCTAAGGGGGCAGTTCTTC. Encoded protein: CAGSSSESLRGQFF.

This clonotype has at least ten counts. The chain is built from TRBV10-3 and TRBJ1-2; the D gene is possibly TRBD1 (5 bases). CDR1 and CDR2 from the germline V gene are ENHRY and SYGVKD. The CDR3 runs 10 residues. Between the trimmed V and J ends, which lost 10 bases and 6 bases, there was a span of 9 bases. Here the CDR3 DNA reads TGTGCCACCCTAGGGGATGGCTACACCTTC. It yields the protein CATLGDGYTF.

This chain uses TRBV29-1 with TRBJ2-1, with 9 bases aligning to TRBD1. CDR1 is SQVTM and CDR2 is ANQGSEA in the germline V gene. This CDR3 is 14 amino acids long. The CDR3 here is CRELPGQGVDEQFF. In DNA, the CDR3 is TGCAGGGAATTGCCGGGACAGGGCGTGGATGAGCAGTTCTTC.

About this clonotype itself: The junction differs from germline at one of its ends, possibly a read error. V gene TRBV12-3 or TRBV12-4 combines with J gene TRBJ2-2; the D call may be TRBD1 or TRBD2 (6 bases each). CDR3 length: 15 residues. The CDR3 sequence is CASSRRGTDTGELFF. The CDR3 DNA follows: TGTGCCAGCAGCCGAAGGGGGACTGACACAGGGGAGCTGTTTTTT.

Ten or more counts support this clonotype. This rearrangement joins TRBV5-1 to TRBJ1-2; 7 bases are a match to TRBD1. The germline V gene encodes CDR1 SGHRS and CDR2 YFSETQ. V shed 3 bases, J shed 8 bases, and the junction held 13 bases outside the gene matches. The CDR3 contains 15 residues. The CDR3 coding sequence is TGCGCCAGCAGCTCCAACAGGGGCGGAATGAGCGGCTACACCTTC. It specifies CASSSNRGGMSGYTF. Variable domain in full (rest from reference TRBV5-1 and TRBJ1-2): KAGVTQTPRYLIKTRGQQVTLSCSPISGHRSVSWYQQTPGQGLQFLFEYFSETQRNKGNFPGRFSGRQFSNSRSEMNVSTLELGDSALYLCASSSNRGGMSGYTFGSGTRLTVV.

This clonotype was counted many times. This rearrangement joins TRBV7-9 to TRBJ2-5; 7 nucleotides align to TRBD2. Germline CDR1 and CDR2: SEHNR and FQNEAQ (reference sequence). After removal of 1 base from V and 5 bases from J, the junction contained 7 bases not matched to a gene. The CDR3 is 15 amino acids. CDR3 sequence: CASSLEGGGKETQYF. CDR3 coding DNA: TGTGCCAGCAGCTTAGAAGGCGGGGGAAAGGAGACCCAGTACTTC.

The chain couples TRBV6-6 to TRBJ1-2; perhaps TRBD1 as D (5 bases). Between the trimmed V and J ends, which lost 4 bases and 0 bases, there was a span of 9 bases. This CDR3 has 14 amino acids. Germline CDR1 reads MNHNY; CDR2 reads SVGAGI (reference sequence). Here the CDR3 reads CASSSGPSNYGYTF. The CDR3 bases are TGTGCCAGCAGTTCGGGGCCGTCTAACTATGGCTACACCTTC.

This clonotype was counted at least ten times. V usage is TRBV6-1 and J usage is TRBJ2-7; D is unclear. Looked up from germline, CDR1 is MNHNS and CDR2 is SASEGT. The CDR3 sequence is 15 residues long. V lost 0 bases, J lost 2 bases, and 11 bases lay in between. CDR3 sequence reads: CASSEAHTLPYEQYF. In DNA form, the CDR3 reads TGTGCCAGCAGTGAAGCCCACACTCTACCCTACGAGCAGTACTTC.

The CDR3 DNA follows: TGTGCCAGAAGGCCACGAGGGGGGGGGAAATACGAGCAGTACTTC. The encoded protein is CARRPRGGGKYEQYF. The chain carries TRBV12-3 or TRBV12-4 and TRBJ2-7; perhaps TRBD2 as D (7 bases). This CDR3 region has 15 residues. The V end was cut by 9 bases, the J end by 4 bases, with 22 bases between.

About this clonotype: Since the CDR3 does not end with the conserved phenylalanine or tryptophan, this likely comes from a read error. The chain carries TRBV11-1 and TRBJ2-4; 13 bases match TRBD2. V dropped 3 bases and J dropped 11; count of bases not matched to a gene: 13. The CDR3 is 17 residues long. Germline lookup yields CDR1 SGHAT and CDR2 FQDESV (reference sequence). The CDR3: CASSFPGTSGAKDVQYY. The CDR3 DNA sequence: TGTGCCAGCAGCTTTCCCGGGACTAGCGGGGCCAAAGACGTTCAGTACTAC.

Points on this clonotype: One end of the junction varies from germline; a read error may be responsible. The chain uses TRBV11-2 and TRBJ2-3, with 10 bases fitting TRBD1. Germline CDR1 is SGHAT and CDR2 is FQNNGV. The CDR3 runs to 15 residues. CDR3 DNA sequence: TGTATCAGCAGCTTAGAGACAGGGGGCACAGACACGCAGTATTTT. This gives the protein CISSLETGGTDTQYF.

A note on this clonotype: A read error may produce the germline difference seen at one junction end. The chain links TRBV29-1 to TRBJ2-1; 11 bases are a match to TRBD2. CDR1 and CDR2 from the germline V gene are SQVTM and ANQGSEA. This CDR3 is built from 16 residues. The CDR3 sequence: CNVKPLTSGTYNEQFF. For the CDR3, the DNA is TGCAACGTTAAACCCCTGACTAGCGGGACCTACAATGAACAGTTCTTC.

As concerns this clonotype: Compared with germline, one end of the junction differs, possibly owing to a read error. V usage is TRBV12-3 or TRBV12-4 and J usage is TRBJ1-5; no firm D call. This CDR3 spans 13 amino acids. CDR3 in DNA: TGTGCCATCAGTTTAGTGGCAGACCAGCCCCAACATTTT. Translating gives CAISLVADQPQHF.

This clonotype appeared many times. V usage is TRBV20-1 and J usage is TRBJ2-1, with TRBD2 identical over 12 bases. The germline CDR1 and CDR2 sequences are DFQATT and SNEGSKA (reference sequence). The CDR3 is 13 residues long. The V gene end was trimmed by 7 bases and the J gene end by 4 bases; junction bases not matched to a gene: 2. The CDR3 DNA sequence: TGCAGTGGTGGGACTAGCGGGTACAATGAGCAGTTCTTC. Translation gives CSGGTSGYNEQFF.

A remark on this clonotype: A read error may produce the germline difference seen at one junction end. The gene calls are TRBV12-3 or TRBV12-4 and TRBJ2-7; D is perhaps TRBD1 or TRBD2 (5 bases each). CDR3 length: 16 amino acids. CDR3 residues: CVSGYRRQGGLYEQYF. In DNA, the CDR3 is TGTGTCAGCGGTTACCGACGGCAGGGTGGACTTTACGAGCAGTACTTC.

This clonotype came up many times. The J gene is TRBJ2-1, the V gene TRBV28; D unresolved. The germline V and J ends were trimmed by 3 bases and 2 bases, with 2 bases remaining between them. Germline V lookup: CDR1 MDHEN, CDR2 SYDVKM. This CDR3 is built from 12 residues. The CDR3 DNA sequence: TGTGCCAGCAGTTTGACCTACAATGAGCAGTTCTTC. Encoded protein: CASSLTYNEQFF. Complete variable domain (other parts from reference TRBV28 and TRBJ2-1): DVKVTQSSRYLVKRTGEKVFLECVQDMDHENMFWYRQDPGLGLRLIYFSYDVKMKEKGDIPEGYSVSREKKERFSLILESASTNQTSMYLCASSLTYNEQFFGPGTRLTVL.

The chain is built from TRBV20-1 and TRBJ2-7, with D unclear. Trimming took 5 bases from V and 4 from J, leaving 6 bases between them. This CDR3 contains 10 residues. The germline V gene has CDR1 DFQATT and CDR2 SNEGSKA (reference sequence). DNA for the CDR3: TGCAGTGCTTTCCAATACGAGCAGTACTTC. Encoded protein: CSAFQYEQYF.

The chain has TRBV5-4 and TRBJ2-5; the match to TRBD1 covers 8 bases. Per the germline V gene, CDR1 is SGHNT and CDR2 is YYREEE (reference sequence). The CDR3 has 15 amino acids. Trimming at V came to 4 bases and at J to 1 base, leaving 6 bases not matched to a gene. CDR3 in amino acids: CASSRQGRIQETQYF. In DNA, the CDR3 is TGTGCCAGCAGCCGACAGGGGAGGATCCAAGAGACCCAGTACTTC.